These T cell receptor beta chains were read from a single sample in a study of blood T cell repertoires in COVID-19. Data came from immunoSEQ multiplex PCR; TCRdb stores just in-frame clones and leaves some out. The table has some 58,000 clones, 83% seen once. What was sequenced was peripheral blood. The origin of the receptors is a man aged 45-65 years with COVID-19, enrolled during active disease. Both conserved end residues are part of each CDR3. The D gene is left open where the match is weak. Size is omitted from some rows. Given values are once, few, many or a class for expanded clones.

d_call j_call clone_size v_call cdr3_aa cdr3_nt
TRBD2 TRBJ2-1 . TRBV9 CASSLLAGEHYEQFF TGTGCCAGCAGCCTTTTAGCGGGAGAGCATTATGAGCAGTTCTTC
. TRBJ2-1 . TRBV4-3 CASSQDLYGVSDEQFF TGCGCCAGCAGCCAAGATCTTTATGGGGTTAGCGATGAGCAGTTCTTC
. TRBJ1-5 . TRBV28 CASKGAARGNQPQHF TGTGCCAGCAAAGGGGCTGCGAGAGGCAATCAGCCCCAGCATTTT
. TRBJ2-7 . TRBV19 CASSMDSGGSYEQYF TGTGCCAGTAGTATGGACTCCGGCGGATCCTACGAGCAGTACTTC
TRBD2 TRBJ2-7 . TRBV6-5 CASSWGGPYEQYF TGTGCCAGCAGTTGGGGGGGACCCTACGAGCAGTACTTC
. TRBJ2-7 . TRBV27 CASSLRGYEQYF TGTGCCAGCAGTTTAAGGGGCTACGAGCAGTACTTC
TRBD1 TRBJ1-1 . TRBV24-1 CATRQTGGGEAFF TGTGCCACCAGGCAGACAGGGGGGGGTGAAGCTTTCTTT
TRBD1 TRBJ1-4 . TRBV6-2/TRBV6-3 CASSPLTGNIEKLFF TGTGCCAGCAGTCCGCTGACAGGGAATATTGAAAAACTGTTTTTT
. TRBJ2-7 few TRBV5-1 CASSLAGSEQYF TGCGCCAGCAGCTTGGCGGGGAGCGAGCAGTACTTC
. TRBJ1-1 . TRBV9 CASSGQYTEAFF TGTGCCAGCAGCGGACAATACACTGAAGCTTTCTTT
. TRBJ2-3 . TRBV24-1 CATSDSPNGQYF TGTGCCACCAGCGATAGCCCCAATGGGCAGTATTTT
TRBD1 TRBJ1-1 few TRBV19 CASSHDRDPTEAFF TGTGCCAGTAGTCACGACAGGGACCCGACTGAAGCTTTCTTT
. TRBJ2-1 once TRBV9 CASSPRTVYNEQFF TGTGCCAGCAGCCCCCGGACAGTCTACAATGAGCAGTTCTTC
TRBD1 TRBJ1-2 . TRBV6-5 CASSYVGDRADYGYTF TGTGCCAGCAGTTACGTCGGAGACAGGGCGGACTATGGCTACACCTTC
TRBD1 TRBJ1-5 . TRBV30 CAWSNGQGYQGGNQPQHF TGTGCCTGGAGTAATGGACAGGGGTATCAGGGAGGCAATCAGCCCCAGCATTTT
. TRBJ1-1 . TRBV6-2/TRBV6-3 CASSYWRGTEAFF TGTGCCAGCAGTTACTGGAGGGGCACTGAAGCTTTCTTT
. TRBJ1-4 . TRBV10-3 CAIRAATNEKLFF TGTGCCATCAGGGCAGCAACTAATGAAAAACTGTTTTTT
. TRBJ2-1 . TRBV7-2 CASSLWREQFF TGTGCCAGCAGCTTATGGCGGGAGCAGTTCTTC
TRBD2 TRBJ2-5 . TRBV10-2 CASSVLAGVGETQYF TGCGCCAGCAGCGTACTAGCGGGAGTAGGAGAGACCCAGTACTTC
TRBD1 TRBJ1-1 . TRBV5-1 CASSISTGANTEAFF TGCGCCAGCAGCATATCGACAGGGGCGAACACTGAAGCTTTCTTT
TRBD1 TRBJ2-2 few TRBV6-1 CASSGWDSPFNGELFF TGTGCCAGCAGTGGGTGGGACAGCCCATTCAATGGGGAGCTGTTTTTT
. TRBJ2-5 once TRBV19 CASSTVGAPTQYF TGTGCCAGTAGTACCGTAGGAGCACCTACCCAGTACTTC
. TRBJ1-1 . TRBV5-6 CASSPTGRETEAFF TGTGCCAGCAGCCCAACAGGGAGGGAAACTGAAGCTTTCTTT